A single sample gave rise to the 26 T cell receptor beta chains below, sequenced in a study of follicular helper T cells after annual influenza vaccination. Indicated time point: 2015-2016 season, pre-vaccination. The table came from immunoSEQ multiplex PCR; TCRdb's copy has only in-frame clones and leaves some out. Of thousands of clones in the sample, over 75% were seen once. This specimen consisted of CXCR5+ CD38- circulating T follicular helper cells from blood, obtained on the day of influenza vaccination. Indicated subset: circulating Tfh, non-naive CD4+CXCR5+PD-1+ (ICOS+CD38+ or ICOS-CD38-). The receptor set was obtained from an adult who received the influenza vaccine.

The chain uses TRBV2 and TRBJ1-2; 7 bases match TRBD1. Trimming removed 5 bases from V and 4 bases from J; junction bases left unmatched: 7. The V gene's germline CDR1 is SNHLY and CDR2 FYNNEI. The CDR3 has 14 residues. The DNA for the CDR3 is TGTGCCAGCAGTCTGGTAGGGGGCGGCTATGGCTACACCTTC. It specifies CASSLVGGGYGYTF.

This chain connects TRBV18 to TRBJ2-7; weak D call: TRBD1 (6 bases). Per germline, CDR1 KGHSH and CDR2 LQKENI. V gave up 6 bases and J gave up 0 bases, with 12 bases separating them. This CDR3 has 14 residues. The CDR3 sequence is CASSRGSPSYEQYF. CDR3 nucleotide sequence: TGTGCCAGCTCCAGGGGCTCCCCCTCCTACGAGCAGTACTTC.

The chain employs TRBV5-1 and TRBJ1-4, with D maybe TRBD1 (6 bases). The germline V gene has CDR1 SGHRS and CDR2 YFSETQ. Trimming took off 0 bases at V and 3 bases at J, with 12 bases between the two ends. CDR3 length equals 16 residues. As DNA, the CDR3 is TGCGCCAGCAGCTTGGGGGGGGCAAGCCCTAATGAAAAACTGTTTTTT. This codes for CASSLGGASPNEKLFF.

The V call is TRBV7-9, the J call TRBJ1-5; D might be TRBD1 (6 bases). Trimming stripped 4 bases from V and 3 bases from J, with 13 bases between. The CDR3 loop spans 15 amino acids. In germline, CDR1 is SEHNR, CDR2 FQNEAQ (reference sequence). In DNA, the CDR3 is TGTGCCAGCAGCTCACAGGGATTCCCCAATCAGCCCCAGCATTTT. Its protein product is CASSSQGFPNQPQHF. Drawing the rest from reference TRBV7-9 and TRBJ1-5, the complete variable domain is DTGVSQNPRHKITKRGQNVTFRCDPISEHNRLYWYRQTLGQGPEFLTYFQNEAQLEKSRLLSDRFSAERPKGSFSTLEIQRTEQGDSAMYLCASSSQGFPNQPQHFGDGTRLSIL.

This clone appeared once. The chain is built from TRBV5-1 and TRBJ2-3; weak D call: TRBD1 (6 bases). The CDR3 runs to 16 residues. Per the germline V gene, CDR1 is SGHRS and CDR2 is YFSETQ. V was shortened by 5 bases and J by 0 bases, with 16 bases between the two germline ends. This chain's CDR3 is CASSTKTGGSTDTQYF. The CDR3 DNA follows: TGCGCCAGCAGTACCAAGACAGGCGGGAGCACAGATACGCAGTATTTT.

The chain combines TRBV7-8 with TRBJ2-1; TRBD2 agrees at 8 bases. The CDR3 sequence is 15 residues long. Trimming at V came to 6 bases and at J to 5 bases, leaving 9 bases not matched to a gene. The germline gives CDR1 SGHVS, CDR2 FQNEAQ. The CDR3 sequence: CASRYFGGGDNEQFF. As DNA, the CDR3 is TGTGCCAGCAGGTATTTCGGGGGGGGCGACAATGAGCAGTTCTTC.

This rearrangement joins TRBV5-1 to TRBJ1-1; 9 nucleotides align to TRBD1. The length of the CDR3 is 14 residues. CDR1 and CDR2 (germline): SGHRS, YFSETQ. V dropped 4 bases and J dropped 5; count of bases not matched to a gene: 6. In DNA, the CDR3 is TGCGCCAGCAGCCAAGGGACAGGGAAAACTGAAGCTTTCTTT. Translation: CASSQGTGKTEAFF.

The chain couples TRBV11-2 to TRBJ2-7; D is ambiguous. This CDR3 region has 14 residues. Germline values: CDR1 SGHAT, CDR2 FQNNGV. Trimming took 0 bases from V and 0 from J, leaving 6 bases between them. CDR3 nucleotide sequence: TGTGCCAGCAGCTTAGATGAGATCTCCTACGAGCAGTACTTC. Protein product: CASSLDEISYEQYF.

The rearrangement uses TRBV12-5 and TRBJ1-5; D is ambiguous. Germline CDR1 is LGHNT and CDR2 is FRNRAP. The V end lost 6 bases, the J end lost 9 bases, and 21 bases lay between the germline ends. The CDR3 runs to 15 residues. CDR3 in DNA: TGTGCTAGTGGGTCGGGTCCCCCGTTGGATCGGCCCCAGCATTTT. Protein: CASGSGPPLDRPQHF.

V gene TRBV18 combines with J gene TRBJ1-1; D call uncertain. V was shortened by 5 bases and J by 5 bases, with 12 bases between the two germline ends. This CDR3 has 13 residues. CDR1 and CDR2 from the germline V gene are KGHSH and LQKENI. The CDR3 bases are TGTGCCAGCTCAAATCCCGCGGGGACTGAAGCTTTCTTT. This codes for CASSNPAGTEAFF. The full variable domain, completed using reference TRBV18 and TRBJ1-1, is NAGVMQNPRHLVRRRGQEARLRCSPMKGHSHVYWYRQLPEEGLKFMVYLQKENIIDESGMPKERFSAEFPKEGPSILRIQQVVRGDSAAYFCASSNPAGTEAFFGQGTRLTVV.

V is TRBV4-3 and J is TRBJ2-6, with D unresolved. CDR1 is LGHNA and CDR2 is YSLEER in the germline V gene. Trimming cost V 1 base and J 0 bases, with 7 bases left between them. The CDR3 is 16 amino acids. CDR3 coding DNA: TGCGCCAGCAGCCAAGCGCTGATCTCTGGGGCCAACGTCCTGACTTTC. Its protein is CASSQALISGANVLTF.

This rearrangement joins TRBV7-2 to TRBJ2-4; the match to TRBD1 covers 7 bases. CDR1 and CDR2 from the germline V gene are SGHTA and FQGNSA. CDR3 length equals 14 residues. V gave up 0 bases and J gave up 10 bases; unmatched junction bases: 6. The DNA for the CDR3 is TGTGCCAGCAGCTTAGCTCCGGGACAGAGTATTCAGTACTTC. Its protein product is CASSLAPGQSIQYF.

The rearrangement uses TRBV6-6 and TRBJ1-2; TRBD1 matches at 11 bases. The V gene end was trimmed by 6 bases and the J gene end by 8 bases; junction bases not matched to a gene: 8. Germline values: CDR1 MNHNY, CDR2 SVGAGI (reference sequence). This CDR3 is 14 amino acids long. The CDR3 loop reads CASRTGQGDLGYTF. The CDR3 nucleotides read TGTGCCAGCAGGACGGGACAGGGGGATTTGGGCTACACCTTC.

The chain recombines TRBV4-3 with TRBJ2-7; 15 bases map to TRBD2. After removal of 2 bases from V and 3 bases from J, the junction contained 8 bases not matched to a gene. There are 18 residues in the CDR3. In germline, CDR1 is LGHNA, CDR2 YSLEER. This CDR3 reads CASSQHSGLAGGNYEQYF. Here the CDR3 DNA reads TGCGCCAGCAGCCAACATTCGGGACTAGCGGGGGGTAACTACGAGCAGTACTTC.

The CDR3 DNA follows: TGTGCCGGACTCCGGGACAGGGGCACAGATACGCAGTATTTT. This translates into CAGLRDRGTDTQYF. The gene calls are TRBV6-6 and TRBJ2-3; 9 nucleotides align to TRBD1. This CDR3 comprises 14 residues. After removal of 11 bases from V and 1 base from J, the junction contained 7 bases not matched to a gene. The germline CDR1 and CDR2 sequences are MNHNY and SVGAGI (reference sequence).

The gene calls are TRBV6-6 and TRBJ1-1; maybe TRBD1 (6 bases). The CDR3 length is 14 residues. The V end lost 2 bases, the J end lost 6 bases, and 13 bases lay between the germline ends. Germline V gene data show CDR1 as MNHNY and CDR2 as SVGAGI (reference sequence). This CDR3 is CASSYGGGSAEAFF. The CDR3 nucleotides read TGTGCCAGCAGTTACGGGGGGGGCTCTGCTGAAGCTTTCTTT.

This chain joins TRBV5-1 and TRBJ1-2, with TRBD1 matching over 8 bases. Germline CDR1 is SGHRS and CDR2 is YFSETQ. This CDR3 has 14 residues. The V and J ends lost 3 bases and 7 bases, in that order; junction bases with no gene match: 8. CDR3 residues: CASSSDRGAAGYTF. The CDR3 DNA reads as TGCGCCAGCAGCTCCGACAGGGGCGCGGCTGGCTACACCTTC.

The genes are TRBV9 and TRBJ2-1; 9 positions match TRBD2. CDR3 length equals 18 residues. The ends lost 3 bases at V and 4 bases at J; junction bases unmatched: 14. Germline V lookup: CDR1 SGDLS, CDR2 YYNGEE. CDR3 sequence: CASSGSSSGGPYYNEQFF. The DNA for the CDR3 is TGTGCCAGCAGCGGCTCCAGTAGCGGGGGACCATATTACAATGAGCAGTTCTTC.

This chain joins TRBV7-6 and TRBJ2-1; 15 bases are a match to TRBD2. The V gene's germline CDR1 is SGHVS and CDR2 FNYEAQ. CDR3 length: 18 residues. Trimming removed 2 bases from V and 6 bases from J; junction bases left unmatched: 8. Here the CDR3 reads CASSLTSTGLAGGNEQFF. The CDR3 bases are TGTGCCAGCAGCTTAACTAGCACGGGACTAGCGGGGGGCAATGAGCAGTTCTTC.

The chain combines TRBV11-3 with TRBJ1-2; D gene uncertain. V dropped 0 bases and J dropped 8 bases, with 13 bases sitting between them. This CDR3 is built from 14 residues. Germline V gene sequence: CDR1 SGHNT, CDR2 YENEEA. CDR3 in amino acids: CASSLESTGWGYTF. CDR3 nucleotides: TGTGCCAGCAGCTTAGAGTCAACGGGGTGGGGCTACACCTTC.

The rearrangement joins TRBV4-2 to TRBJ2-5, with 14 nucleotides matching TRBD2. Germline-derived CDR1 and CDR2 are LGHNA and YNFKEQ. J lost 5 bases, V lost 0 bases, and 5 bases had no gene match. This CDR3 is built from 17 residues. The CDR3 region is CASSQDGTSGGPETQYF. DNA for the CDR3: TGTGCCAGCAGCCAAGATGGGACTAGCGGGGGCCCTGAGACCCAGTACTTC.

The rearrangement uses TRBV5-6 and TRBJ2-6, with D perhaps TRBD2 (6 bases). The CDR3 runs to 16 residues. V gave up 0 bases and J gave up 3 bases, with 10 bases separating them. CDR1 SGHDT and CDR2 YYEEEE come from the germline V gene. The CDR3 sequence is CASSLAGTGGANVLTF. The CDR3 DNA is TGTGCCAGCAGCTTGGCAGGGACTGGTGGGGCCAACGTCCTGACTTTC.

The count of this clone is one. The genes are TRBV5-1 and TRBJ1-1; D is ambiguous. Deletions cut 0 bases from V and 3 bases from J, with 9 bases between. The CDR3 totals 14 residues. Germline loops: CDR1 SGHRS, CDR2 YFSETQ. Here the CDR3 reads CASSLGVSYTEAFF. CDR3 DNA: TGCGCCAGCAGCTTGGGGGTGTCCTACACTGAAGCTTTCTTT. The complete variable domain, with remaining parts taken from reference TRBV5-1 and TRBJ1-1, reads KAGVTQTPRYLIKTRGQQVTLSCSPISGHRSVSWYQQTPGQGLQFLFEYFSETQRNKGNFPGRFSGRQFSNSRSEMNVSTLELGDSALYLCASSLGVSYTEAFFGQGTRLTVV.

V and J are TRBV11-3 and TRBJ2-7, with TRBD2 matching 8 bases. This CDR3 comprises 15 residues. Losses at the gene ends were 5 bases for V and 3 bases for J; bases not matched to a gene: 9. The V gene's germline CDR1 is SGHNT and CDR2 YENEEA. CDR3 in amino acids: CASSLSGGGIYEQYF. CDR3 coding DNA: TGTGCCAGCAGCCTATCGGGCGGGGGGATCTACGAGCAGTACTTC. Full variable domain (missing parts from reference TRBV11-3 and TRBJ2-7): EAGVVQSPRYKIIEKKQPVAFWCNPISGHNTLYWYLQNLGQGPELLIRYENEEAVDDSQLPKDRFSAERLKGVDSTLKIQPAELGDSAVYLCASSLSGGGIYEQYFGPGTRLTVT.

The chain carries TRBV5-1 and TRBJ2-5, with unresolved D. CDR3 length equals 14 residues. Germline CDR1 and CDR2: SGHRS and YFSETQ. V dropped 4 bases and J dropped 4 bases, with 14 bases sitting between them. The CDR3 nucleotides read TGCGCCAGCAGCCCGAACCCAAGTGGAGAGACCCAGTACTTC. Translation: CASSPNPSGETQYF. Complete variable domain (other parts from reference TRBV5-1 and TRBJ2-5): KAGVTQTPRYLIKTRGQQVTLSCSPISGHRSVSWYQQTPGQGLQFLFEYFSETQRNKGNFPGRFSGRQFSNSRSEMNVSTLELGDSALYLCASSPNPSGETQYFGPGTRLLVL.

CDR3 nucleotides: TGTGCCAGCAGCGAAACAGGGTTTGAGCAGTACTTC. Its protein is CASSETGFEQYF. The chain employs TRBV7-9 and TRBJ2-7; a possible D gene is TRBD1 (6 bases). The CDR3 loop spans 12 amino acids. V was pared by 5 bases and J by 7 bases, with 12 bases between. CDR1 and CDR2 from the germline V gene are SEHNR and FQNEAQ (reference sequence).